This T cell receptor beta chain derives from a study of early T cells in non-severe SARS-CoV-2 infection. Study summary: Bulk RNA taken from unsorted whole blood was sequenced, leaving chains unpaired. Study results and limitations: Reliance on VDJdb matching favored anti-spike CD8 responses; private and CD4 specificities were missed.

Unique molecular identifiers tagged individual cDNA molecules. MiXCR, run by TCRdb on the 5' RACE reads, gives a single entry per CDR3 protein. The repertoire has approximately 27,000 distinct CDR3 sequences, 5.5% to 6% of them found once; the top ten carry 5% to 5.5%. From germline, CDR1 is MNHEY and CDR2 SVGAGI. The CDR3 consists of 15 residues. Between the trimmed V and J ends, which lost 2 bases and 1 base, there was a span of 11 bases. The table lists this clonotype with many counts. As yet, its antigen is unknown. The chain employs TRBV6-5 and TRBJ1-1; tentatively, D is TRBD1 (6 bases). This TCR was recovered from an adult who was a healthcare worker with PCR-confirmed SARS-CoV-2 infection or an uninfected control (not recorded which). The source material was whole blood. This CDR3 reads CASSYTGPTNTEAFF. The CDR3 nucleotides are TGTGCCAGCAGTTACACAGGGCCTACGAACACTGAAGCTTTCTTT.